The 7 T cell receptor beta chains listed next were all sequenced from one sample in a study of blood T cell repertoires in COVID-19. Assay: immunoSEQ multiplex PCR; the TCRdb copy retains only in-frame clones and omits some. This table has roughly 400,000 clones, 90% appearing once. The sequencing sample was made of PBMCs or T cells enriched from blood (not recorded which). These receptors originate from a young man who had recovered from COVID-19.

This rearrangement joins TRBV5-1 to TRBJ2-7; the D gene is possibly TRBD1 (5 bases). Germline CDR1 SGHRS, CDR2 YFSETQ. The V and J ends lost 4 bases and 2 bases respectively, with 16 bases between them. The CDR3 has 15 residues. The CDR3 bases are TGCGCCAGCAGCGATCAGGTAGGGGTCGCCTACGAGCAGTACTTC. As protein: CASSDQVGVAYEQYF.

The chain couples TRBV27 to TRBJ1-2, with D perhaps TRBD1 (6 bases). CDR3 length: 14 residues. Germline V gene sequence: CDR1 MNHEY, CDR2 SMNVEV (reference sequence). V lost 0 bases to trimming and J lost 4 bases, with 9 bases between them. This chain's CDR3 is CASSLSGDIYGYTF. The CDR3 coding sequence is TGTGCCAGCAGTTTATCCGGGGACATCTATGGCTACACCTTC.

The gene calls are TRBV6-5 and TRBJ1-3; D gene unclear. This CDR3 contains 15 residues. V dropped 7 bases and J dropped 0 bases, with 13 bases sitting between them. Germline values: CDR1 MNHEY, CDR2 SVGAGI. The CDR3 DNA follows: TGTGCCAGCACCTCGGTTCTCCTCTCTGGAAACACCATATATTTT. As protein: CASTSVLLSGNTIYF.

V usage is TRBV4-1 and J usage is TRBJ2-3; D is uncertain. Germline values: CDR1 MGHRA, CDR2 YSYEKL. CDR3 length: 13 amino acids. V was shortened by 0 bases and J by 4 bases, with 5 bases between the two germline ends. CDR3 amino acids: CASSQDSSDTQYF. Written as DNA, the CDR3 is TGCGCCAGCAGCCAAGATTCCTCAGATACGCAGTATTTT.

V is TRBV24-1 and J is TRBJ1-1, with D maybe TRBD1 (5 bases). Germline V CDR1 and CDR2: KGHDR, SFDVKD. The CDR3 is 14 residues long. Trimming shortened V by 11 bases and J by 4 bases, and 19 bases separated the two germline ends. The CDR3 loop is CAILEIREGTEAFF. The CDR3 DNA follows: TGTGCCATCTTAGAAATCAGGGAGGGCACTGAAGCTTTCTTT.

The V gene is TRBV29-1, the J gene TRBJ2-2; a weak D match, TRBD1 (6 bases). V was cut by 4 bases and J by 0 bases, with 9 bases left in between. CDR1 and CDR2 from the germline V gene are SQVTM and ANQGSEA. The CDR3 covers 14 residues. DNA of the CDR3: TGCAGCGTTGGGGGACAAGCGAACACCGGGGAGCTGTTTTTT. This encodes CSVGGQANTGELFF.

The rearrangement uses TRBV7-9 and TRBJ1-1; the D gene is possibly TRBD1 (5 bases). Trimming pared 4 bases from V and 4 bases from J, leaving 22 bases between. Germline V gene sequence: CDR1 SEHNR, CDR2 FQNEAQ (reference sequence). The CDR3 loop spans 17 amino acids. The CDR3, as DNA: TGTGCCAGCAGCTCAGCCATGCGGACACCCGGTTTCACTGAAGCTTTCTTT. It codes for CASSSAMRTPGFTEAFF. Full variable domain (rest looked up from reference TRBV7-9 and TRBJ1-1): DTGVSQNPRHKITKRGQNVTFRCDPISEHNRLYWYRQTLGQGPEFLTYFQNEAQLEKSRLLSDRFSAERPKGSFSTLEIQRTEQGDSAMYLCASSSAMRTPGFTEAFFGQGTRLTVV.